These 8 T cell receptor beta chains share one sample of origin, sequenced in a study of blood T cell repertoires in COVID-19. Generated by immunoSEQ multiplex PCR, the TCRdb table keeps only in-frame clones and is missing some. Among more than 45,000 clones listed, approximately 82% were seen once. The source material was peripheral blood. These receptors originate from a human donor in a cohort sampled during active COVID-19.

The DNA for the CDR3 is TGTGCCAGCAGTGAAGCGTGGGGTCAGGGGCAGCCCCAGCATTTT. Amino acid sequence: CASSEAWGQGQPQHF. The V call is TRBV2, the J call TRBJ1-5, with a possible D match to TRBD1 (6 bases). The CDR3 runs to 15 residues. Trimming removed 0 bases from V and 7 bases from J, with 13 bases in between. CDR1 is SNHLY and CDR2 is FYNNEI in the germline V gene.

This clone was seen many times. V gene TRBV6-2 or TRBV6-3 combines with J gene TRBJ1-1; 11 nucleotides match TRBD1. From germline, CDR1 is MNHEY and CDR2 SVGEGT. This CDR3 is built from 15 residues. V trimming: 5 bases; J trimming: 5 bases; junction bases outside the gene matches: 7. Here the CDR3 reads CASSRPGQGDTEAFF. The DNA of the CDR3 is TGTGCCAGCAGTCGACCGGGACAGGGGGATACTGAAGCTTTCTTT.

The J gene is TRBJ1-3, the V gene TRBV4-2; no clear D. Trimming took off 0 bases at V and 0 bases at J, with 9 bases between the two ends. Germline values: CDR1 LGHNA, CDR2 YNFKEQ. The CDR3 covers 16 residues. CDR3 in amino acids: CASSQDFGNSGNTIYF. The CDR3, as DNA: TGTGCCAGCAGCCAAGATTTCGGTAACTCTGGAAACACCATATATTTT.

The chain carries TRBV3-1 (or the pseudogene TRBV3-2) and TRBJ2-6; TRBD2 matches at 7 bases. Germline V gene data show CDR1 as LGHDT and CDR2 as YNNKEL (reference sequence). Germline trimming cut 7 bases from V and 3 bases from J; bases unmatched to any gene: 9. The CDR3 runs 16 residues. The CDR3 DNA reads as TGTGCCAGCACCAGCCGGGGGGACCGTGGGGCCAACGTCCTGACTTTC. This translates into CASTSRGDRGANVLTF.

This chain links TRBV7-6 with TRBJ2-3; 9 positions match TRBD1. V lost 0 bases, J lost 4 bases, and 2 bases stayed unmatched. CDR1 and CDR2 (germline): SGHVS, FNYEAQ. The CDR3 loop spans 15 amino acids. CDR3 amino acids: CASSLARTGADTQYF. The CDR3 DNA is TGTGCCAGCAGCTTAGCGCGGACAGGGGCAGATACGCAGTATTTT.

This clone was seen only a few times. The chain uses TRBV29-1 and TRBJ2-1; 9 bases align to TRBD2. This CDR3 is built from 13 residues. V lost 4 bases and J lost 6; bases outside the gene matches: 4. In germline, CDR1 is SQVTM, CDR2 ANQGSEA. CDR3 sequence: CSVAGTSLNEQFF. The DNA of the CDR3 is TGCAGCGTTGCGGGGACTAGCCTCAATGAGCAGTTCTTC.

This chain links TRBV29-1 with TRBJ1-4, with D possibly being TRBD1 (5 bases). CDR3 length: 15 residues. Trimming stripped 1 base from V and 4 bases from J, with 13 bases between. Looked up from germline, CDR1 is SQVTM and CDR2 is ANQGSEA. In DNA form, the CDR3 reads TGCAGCGTTGAAGTCAGACAGTATGGTAATGAAAAACTGTTTTTT. Translation: CSVEVRQYGNEKLFF.

The chain is built from TRBV7-2 and TRBJ1-5, with a tentative D call TRBD1 (6 bases). The germline V gene has CDR1 SGHTA and CDR2 FQGNSA. V dropped 6 bases and J dropped 4 bases, with 10 bases sitting between them. This CDR3 has 13 amino acids. In nucleotides, the CDR3 is TGTGCCAGCAGTAAACAGGGAAATCAGCCCCAGCATTTT. Its protein is CASSKQGNQPQHF. Full variable domain (rest looked up from reference TRBV7-2 and TRBJ1-5): GAGVSQSPSNKVTEKGKDVELRCDPISGHTALYWYRQSLGQGLEFLIYFQGNSAPDKSGLPSDRFSAERTGGSVSTLTIQRTQQEDSAVYLCASSKQGNQPQHFGDGTRLSIL.